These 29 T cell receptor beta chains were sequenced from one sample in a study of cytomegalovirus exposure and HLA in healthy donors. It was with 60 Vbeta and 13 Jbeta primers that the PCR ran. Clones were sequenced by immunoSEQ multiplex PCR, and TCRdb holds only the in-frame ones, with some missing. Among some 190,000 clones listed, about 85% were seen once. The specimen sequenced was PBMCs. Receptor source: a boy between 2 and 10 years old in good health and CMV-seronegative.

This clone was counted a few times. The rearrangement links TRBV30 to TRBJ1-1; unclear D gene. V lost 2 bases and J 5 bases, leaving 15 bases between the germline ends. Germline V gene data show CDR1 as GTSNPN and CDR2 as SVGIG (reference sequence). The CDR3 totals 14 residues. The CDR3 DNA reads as TGTGCCTGGAGTATTCGGGGTGACCCAACTGAAGCTTTCTTT. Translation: CAWSIRGDPTEAFF.

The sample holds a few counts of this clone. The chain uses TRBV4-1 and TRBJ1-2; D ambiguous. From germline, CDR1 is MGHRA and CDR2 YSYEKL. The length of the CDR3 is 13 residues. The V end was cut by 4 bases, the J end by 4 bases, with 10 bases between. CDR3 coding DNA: TGCGCCAGCAGCCCACCGGGAGGCTATGGCTACACCTTC. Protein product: CASSPPGGYGYTF.

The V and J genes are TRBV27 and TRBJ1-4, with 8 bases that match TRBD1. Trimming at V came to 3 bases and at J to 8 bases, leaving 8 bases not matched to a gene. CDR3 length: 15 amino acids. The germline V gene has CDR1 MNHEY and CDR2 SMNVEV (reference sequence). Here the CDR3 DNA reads TGTGCCAGCAGTTTTTATCAGGGGGCAGGAGAAAAACTGTTTTTT. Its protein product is CASSFYQGAGEKLFF.

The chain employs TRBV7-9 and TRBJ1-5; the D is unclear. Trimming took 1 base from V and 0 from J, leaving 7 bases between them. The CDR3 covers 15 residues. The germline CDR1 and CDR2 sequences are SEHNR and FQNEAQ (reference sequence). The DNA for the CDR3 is TGTGCCAGCAGCTTAGGGGGAGGTAGCAATCAGCCCCAGCATTTT. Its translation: CASSLGGGSNQPQHF.

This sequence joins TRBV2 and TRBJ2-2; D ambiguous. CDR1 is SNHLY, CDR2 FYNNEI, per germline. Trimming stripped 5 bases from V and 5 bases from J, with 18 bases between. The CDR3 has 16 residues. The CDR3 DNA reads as TGTGCCAGCAGTCCCCTGAATGGCCTTTGGACCGGGGAGCTGTTTTTT. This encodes CASSPLNGLWTGELFF.

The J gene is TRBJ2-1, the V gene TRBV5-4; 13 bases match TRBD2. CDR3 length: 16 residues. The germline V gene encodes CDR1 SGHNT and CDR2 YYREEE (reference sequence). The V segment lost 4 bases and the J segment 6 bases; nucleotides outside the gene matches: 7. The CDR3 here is CASSGRTSGGGNEQFF. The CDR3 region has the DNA TGTGCCAGCAGCGGGCGGACTAGCGGGGGAGGCAATGAGCAGTTCTTC.

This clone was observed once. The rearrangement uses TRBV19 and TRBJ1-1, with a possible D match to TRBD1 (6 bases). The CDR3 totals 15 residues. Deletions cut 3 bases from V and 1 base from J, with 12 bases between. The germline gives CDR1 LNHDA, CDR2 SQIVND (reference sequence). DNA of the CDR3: TGTGCCAGTAGTATGACCGGGACACAGAACACTGAAGCTTTCTTT. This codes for CASSMTGTQNTEAFF.

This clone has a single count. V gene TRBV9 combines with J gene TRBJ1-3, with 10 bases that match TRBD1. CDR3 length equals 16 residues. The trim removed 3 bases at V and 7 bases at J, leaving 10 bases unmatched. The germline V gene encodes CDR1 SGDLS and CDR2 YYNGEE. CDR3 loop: CASSASVTGGLNTIYF. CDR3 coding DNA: TGTGCCAGCAGCGCCTCCGTGACAGGGGGCTTGAACACCATATATTTT.

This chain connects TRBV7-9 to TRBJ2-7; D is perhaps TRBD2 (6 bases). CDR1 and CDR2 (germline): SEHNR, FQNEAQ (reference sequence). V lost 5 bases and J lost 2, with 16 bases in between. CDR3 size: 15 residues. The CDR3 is CASSPRVGTPYEQYF. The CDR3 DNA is TGTGCCAGCAGCCCGCGGGTGGGGACTCCCTACGAGCAGTACTTC.

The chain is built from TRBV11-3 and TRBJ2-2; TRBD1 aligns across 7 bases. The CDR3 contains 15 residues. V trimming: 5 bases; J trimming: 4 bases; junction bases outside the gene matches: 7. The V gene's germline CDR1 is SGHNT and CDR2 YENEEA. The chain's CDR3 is CASSSGQVGTGELFF. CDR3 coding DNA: TGTGCCAGCAGCAGCGGACAGGTTGGCACCGGGGAGCTGTTTTTT. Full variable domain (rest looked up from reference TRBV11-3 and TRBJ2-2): EAGVVQSPRYKIIEKKQPVAFWCNPISGHNTLYWYLQNLGQGPELLIRYENEEAVDDSQLPKDRFSAERLKGVDSTLKIQPAELGDSAVYLCASSSGQVGTGELFFGEGSRLTVL.

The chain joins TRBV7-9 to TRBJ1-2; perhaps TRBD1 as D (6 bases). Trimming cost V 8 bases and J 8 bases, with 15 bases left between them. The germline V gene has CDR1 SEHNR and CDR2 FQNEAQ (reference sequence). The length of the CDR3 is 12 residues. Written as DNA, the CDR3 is TGTGCCAGCGAAAAGTCAGGGGACGGCTACACCTTC. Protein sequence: CASEKSGDGYTF.

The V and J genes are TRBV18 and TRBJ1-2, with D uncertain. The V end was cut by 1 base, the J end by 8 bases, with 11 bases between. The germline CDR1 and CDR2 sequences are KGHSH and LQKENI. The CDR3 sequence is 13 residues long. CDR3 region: CASSPQRQEGYTF. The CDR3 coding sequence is TGTGCCAGCTCACCACAACGTCAGGAAGGCTACACCTTC.

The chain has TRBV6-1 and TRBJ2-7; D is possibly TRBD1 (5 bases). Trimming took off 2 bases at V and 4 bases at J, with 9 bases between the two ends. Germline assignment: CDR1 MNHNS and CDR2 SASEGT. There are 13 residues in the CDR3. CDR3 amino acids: CASSENRQYEQYF. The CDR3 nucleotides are TGTGCCAGCAGTGAAAACAGGCAGTACGAGCAGTACTTC.

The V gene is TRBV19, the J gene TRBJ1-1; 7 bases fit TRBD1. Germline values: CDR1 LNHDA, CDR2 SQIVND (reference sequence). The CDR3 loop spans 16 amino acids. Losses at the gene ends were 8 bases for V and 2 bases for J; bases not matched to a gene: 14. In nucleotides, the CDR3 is TGTGCCAGTTGTCAGACAGGGATATTCGGCAACACTGAAGCTTTCTTT. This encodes CASCQTGIFGNTEAFF.

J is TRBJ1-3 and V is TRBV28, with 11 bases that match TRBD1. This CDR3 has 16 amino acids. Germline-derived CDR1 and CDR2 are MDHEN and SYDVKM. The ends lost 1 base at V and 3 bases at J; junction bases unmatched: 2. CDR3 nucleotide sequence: TGTGCCAGCAGTTTATTAGGGACAGGGGGTGGAAACACCATATATTTT. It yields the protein CASSLLGTGGGNTIYF.

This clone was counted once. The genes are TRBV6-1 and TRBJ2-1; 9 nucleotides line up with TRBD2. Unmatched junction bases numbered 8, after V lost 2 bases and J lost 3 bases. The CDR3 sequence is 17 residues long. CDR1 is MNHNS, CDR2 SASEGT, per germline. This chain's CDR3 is CASSEPTSGFLYNEQFF. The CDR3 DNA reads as TGTGCCAGCAGTGAACCGACTAGCGGCTTCCTCTACAATGAGCAGTTCTTC.

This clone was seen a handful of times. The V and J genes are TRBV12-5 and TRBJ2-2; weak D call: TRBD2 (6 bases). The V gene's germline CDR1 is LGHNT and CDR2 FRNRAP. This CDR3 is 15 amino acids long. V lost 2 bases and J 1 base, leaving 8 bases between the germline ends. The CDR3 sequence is CASGLWGENTGELFF. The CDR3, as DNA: TGTGCTAGTGGTTTGTGGGGGGAGAACACCGGGGAGCTGTTTTTT.

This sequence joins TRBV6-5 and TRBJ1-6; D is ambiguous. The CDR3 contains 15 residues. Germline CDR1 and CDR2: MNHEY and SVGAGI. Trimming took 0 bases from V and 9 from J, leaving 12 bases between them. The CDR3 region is CASSYSTRVGSPLHF. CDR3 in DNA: TGTGCCAGCAGTTACTCGACGAGGGTAGGTTCACCCCTCCACTTT.

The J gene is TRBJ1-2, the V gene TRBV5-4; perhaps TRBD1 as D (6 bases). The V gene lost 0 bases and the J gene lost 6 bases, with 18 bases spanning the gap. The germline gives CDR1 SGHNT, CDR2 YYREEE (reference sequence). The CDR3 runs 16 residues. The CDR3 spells CASSLAGRRGSNGYTF. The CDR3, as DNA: TGTGCCAGCAGCTTGGCCGGACGCAGGGGATCGAATGGCTACACCTTC. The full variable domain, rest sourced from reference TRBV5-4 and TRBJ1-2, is ETGVTQSPTHLIKTRGQQVTLRCSSQSGHNTVSWYQQALGQGPQFIFQYYREEENGRGNFPPRFSGLQFPNYSSELNVNALELDDSALYLCASSLAGRRGSNGYTFGSGTRLTVV.

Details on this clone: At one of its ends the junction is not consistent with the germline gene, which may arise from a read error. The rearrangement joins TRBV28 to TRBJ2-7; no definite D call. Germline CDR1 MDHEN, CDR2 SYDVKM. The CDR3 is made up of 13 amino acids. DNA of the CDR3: TGTGCCAGCACCCTCGGCCAGAACTACGAGCAGTATTTC. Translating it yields CASTLGQNYEQYF.

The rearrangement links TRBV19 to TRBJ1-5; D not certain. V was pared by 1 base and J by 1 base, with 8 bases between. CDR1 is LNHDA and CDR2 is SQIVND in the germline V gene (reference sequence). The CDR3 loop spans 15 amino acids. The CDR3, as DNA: TGTGCCAGTAGTATAGCAGGATGGAGCAATCAGCCCCAGCATTTT. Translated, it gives CASSIAGWSNQPQHF.

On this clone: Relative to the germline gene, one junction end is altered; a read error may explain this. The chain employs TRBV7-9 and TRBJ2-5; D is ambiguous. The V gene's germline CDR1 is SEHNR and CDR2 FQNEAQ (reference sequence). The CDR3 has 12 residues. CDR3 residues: CSSSLAPETQYF. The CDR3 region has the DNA TGTTCCAGCAGCTTAGCCCCGGAGACCCAGTACTTC.

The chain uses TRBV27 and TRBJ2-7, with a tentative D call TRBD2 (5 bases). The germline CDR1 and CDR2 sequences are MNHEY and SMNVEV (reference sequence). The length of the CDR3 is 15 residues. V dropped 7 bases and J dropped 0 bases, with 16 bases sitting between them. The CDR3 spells CASTPFGSNSYEQYF. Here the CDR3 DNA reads TGTGCCAGCACCCCTTTTGGGAGCAACTCCTACGAGCAGTACTTC.

The CDR3 protein is CASSGGTSSRNEQFF. As DNA, the CDR3 is TGTGCCAGCTCGGGGGGGACTAGCTCTCGCAATGAGCAGTTCTTC. This rearrangement joins TRBV27 to TRBJ2-1; TRBD2 aligns across 9 bases. V lost 8 bases to trimming and J lost 6 bases; unmatched junction nucleotides: 11. The CDR3 extends over 15 amino acids. Germline loops: CDR1 MNHEY, CDR2 SMNVEV (reference sequence).

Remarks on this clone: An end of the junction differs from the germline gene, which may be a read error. CDR3 DNA: TGTGCTAGCAGCTTTCGGGAGGGCCTGGTCGAGCAGTACTTC. This gives the protein CASSFREGLVEQYF. This sequence joins TRBV7-7 and TRBJ2-7; 8 positions match TRBD2. Germline V CDR1 and CDR2: SSHAT, FNYEAQ (reference sequence). The CDR3 is 14 amino acids.

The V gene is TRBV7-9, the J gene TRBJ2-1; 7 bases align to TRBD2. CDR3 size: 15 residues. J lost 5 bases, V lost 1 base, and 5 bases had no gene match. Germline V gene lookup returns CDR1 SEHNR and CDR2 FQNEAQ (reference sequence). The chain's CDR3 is CASSLGTSRDNEQFF. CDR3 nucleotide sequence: TGTGCCAGCAGCTTAGGGACTAGTCGCGACAATGAGCAGTTCTTC.

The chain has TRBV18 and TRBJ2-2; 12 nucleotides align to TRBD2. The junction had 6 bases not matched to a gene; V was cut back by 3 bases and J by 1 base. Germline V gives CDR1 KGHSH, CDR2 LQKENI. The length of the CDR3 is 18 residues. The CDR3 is CASSPLAGGALNTGELFF. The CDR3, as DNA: TGTGCCAGCTCACCGCTAGCGGGAGGGGCCTTGAACACCGGGGAGCTGTTTTTT.

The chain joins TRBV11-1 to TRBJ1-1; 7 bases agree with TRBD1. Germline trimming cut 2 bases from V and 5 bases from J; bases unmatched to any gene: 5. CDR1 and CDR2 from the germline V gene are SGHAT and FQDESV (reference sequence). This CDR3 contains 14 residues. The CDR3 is CASSLIRGRTEAFF. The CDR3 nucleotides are TGTGCCAGCAGCTTAATTAGGGGGCGGACTGAAGCTTTCTTT.

As DNA, the CDR3 is TGTGCCAGCAGCTTGACGCGGGTGCAAGAGACCCAGTACTTC. This sequence encodes CASSLTRVQETQYF. The chain employs TRBV5-6 and TRBJ2-5; the D gene is possibly TRBD2 (5 bases). The V end lost 1 base, the J end lost 2 bases, and 9 bases lay between the germline ends. CDR3 length: 14 amino acids. Germline CDR1 is SGHDT and CDR2 is YYEEEE.